Following are 11 T cell receptor beta chains from one sample sequenced in a study of PD-1 blockade in classical Hodgkin lymphoma. Libraries were prepared by immunoSEQ multiplex PCR; TCRdb keeps only in-frame clonotypes and omits some of them. The table shows 20,000 to 30,000 clones, with approximately 70% occurring only once. Every single patient, without exception, relapsed after autologous stem cell transplantation, and brentuximab vedotin exposure varied. Here the sequenced sample was peripheral blood mononuclear cells (PBMCs), taken at baseline. The receptors derive from a human donor with classical Hodgkin lymphoma.

This sequence joins TRBV4-3 and TRBJ1-2; 7 nucleotides line up with TRBD1. From germline, CDR1 is LGHNA and CDR2 YSLEER. The CDR3 runs to 14 residues. The V gene end was trimmed by 5 bases and the J gene end by 2 bases; junction bases not matched to a gene: 5. CDR3 nucleotide sequence: TGCGCCAGCAGCTTAGGGACAGCGAACTATGGCTACACCTTC. Amino acid sequence: CASSLGTANYGYTF.

The CDR3 reads CASSARQGFNSPLHF. CDR3 in DNA: TGTGCCAGCAGCGCAAGACAGGGGTTTAATTCACCCCTCCACTTT. The chain employs TRBV7-3 and TRBJ1-6; TRBD1 agrees at 8 bases. J lost 6 bases, V lost 5 bases, and 6 bases had no gene match. Germline assignment: CDR1 SGHTA and CDR2 FQGTGA. The CDR3 consists of 15 residues. Full variable domain (remainder filled in from reference TRBV7-3 and TRBJ1-6): GAGVSQTPSNKVTEKGKYVELRCDPISGHTALYWYRQSLGQGPEFLIYFQGTGAADDSGLPNDRFFAVRPEGSVSTLKIQRTERGDSAVYLCASSARQGFNSPLHFGNGTRLTVT.

The rearrangement joins TRBV6-5 to TRBJ2-1, with 9 bases that match TRBD2. Germline V gene sequence: CDR1 MNHEY, CDR2 SVGAGI. The CDR3 consists of 15 residues. J gave up 7 bases and V 6 bases, and 10 bases lay outside the gene matches. The CDR3 protein is CASRSGGGVPNEQFF. Here the CDR3 DNA reads TGTGCCAGCAGGTCGGGCGGGGGGGTACCAAATGAGCAGTTCTTC.

This clone was detected only once. The rearrangement links TRBV19 to TRBJ2-7, with 7 bases that match TRBD2. From germline, CDR1 is LNHDA and CDR2 SQIVND (reference sequence). V trimming: 2 bases; J trimming: 0 bases; junction bases outside the gene matches: 4. CDR3 length equals 15 residues. In nucleotides, the CDR3 is TGTGCCAGTAGTATAACTAGCGACTTCTCCTACGAGCAGTACTTC. Protein product: CASSITSDFSYEQYF.

This chain connects TRBV5-6 to TRBJ1-1, with unresolved D. The germline V and J ends were trimmed by 4 bases and 0 bases, with 13 bases remaining between them. Germline V CDR1 and CDR2: SGHDT, YYEEEE. There are 15 residues in the CDR3. The CDR3, as DNA: TGTGCCAGCAGCCCAATGGCAGGCTTGAACACTGAAGCTTTCTTT. Its translation: CASSPMAGLNTEAFF.

The CDR3 reads CASTLGGNEQFF. DNA for the CDR3: TGTGCCAGTACGTTGGGCGGCAATGAGCAGTTCTTC. The chain recombines TRBV19 with TRBJ2-1, with D hard to call. The CDR3 has 12 amino acids. Germline CDR1 reads LNHDA; CDR2 reads SQIVND (reference sequence). V was trimmed by 7 bases and J by 6 bases, leaving 10 bases between them. The whole variable domain, filled in from reference TRBV19 and TRBJ2-1, reads DGGITQSPKYLFRKEGQNVTLSCEQNLNHDAMYWYRQDPGQGLRLIYYSQIVNDFQKGDIAEGYSVSREKKESFPLTVTSAQKNPTAFYLCASTLGGNEQFFGPGTRLTVL.

The chain links TRBV11-1 to TRBJ1-2; possible D gene TRBD1, 6 bases. V gave up 2 bases and J gave up 7 bases, with 14 bases separating them. The CDR3 is 14 amino acids. CDR1 SGHAT and CDR2 FQDESV come from the germline V gene (reference sequence). CDR3 DNA: TGTGCCAGCAGCTTATCCTTACAGGGTTCTGGCTACACCTTC. Translation gives CASSLSLQGSGYTF.

This clone was seen more than once but under ten times. The gene calls are TRBV30 and TRBJ1-2; perhaps TRBD1 as D (6 bases). The V gene's germline CDR1 is GTSNPN and CDR2 SVGIG (reference sequence). CDR3 length: 14 amino acids. V was trimmed by 5 bases and J by 0 bases, leaving 13 bases between them. CDR3 sequence reads: CAWEKQGANYGYTF. In nucleotides, the CDR3 is TGTGCCTGGGAAAAACAGGGAGCTAACTATGGCTACACCTTC.

This clone was seen once. The V call is TRBV18, the J call TRBJ2-3; D is undetermined. CDR3 length: 13 amino acids. The germline V gene has CDR1 KGHSH and CDR2 LQKENI. Trimming removed 5 bases from V and 2 bases from J, with 8 bases in between. Here the CDR3 DNA reads TGTGCCAGCTCAATCACGACCACAGATACGCAGTATTTT. Protein: CASSITTTDTQYF.

The chain links TRBV10-3 to TRBJ1-2; 7 nucleotides align to TRBD1. Germline V lookup: CDR1 ENHRY, CDR2 SYGVKD. The CDR3 extends over 14 amino acids. The V gene end was trimmed by 3 bases and the J gene end by 11 bases; junction bases not matched to a gene: 12. The CDR3 region has the DNA TGTGCCATCAGTGACCTCATGACAGGGAAAGCTTACACCTTC. Amino acid sequence: CAISDLMTGKAYTF.

The chain employs TRBV10-3 and TRBJ1-6; perhaps TRBD1 as D (5 bases). CDR3 length equals 14 residues. The V end was cut by 0 bases, the J end by 6 bases, with 6 bases between. Germline V gene sequence: CDR1 ENHRY, CDR2 SYGVKD. CDR3 amino acids: CAISESRVNSPLHF. CDR3 nucleotide sequence: TGTGCCATCAGTGAGTCCAGGGTTAATTCACCCCTCCACTTT.